These 18 T cell receptor beta chains were all obtained from the same sample, sequenced in a study of molecular identifiers for immune sequencing clone quantification. A single record per CDR3 protein comes from TCRdb applying MiXCR to the PCR reads. Found here are tens of thousands of distinct CDR3 sequences, approximately 17% of them singletons; the top ten hold less than 9%. The sequenced sample consisted of naive CD8+ T cells from blood, with Jurkat cell RNA spiked in. The subset denotes: FACS-sorted CD8+CD4-CCR7+CD45RA+ naive T cells. These receptors all stem from a human donor in good health. Some libraries in this study had Jurkat cell RNA spiked in.

CDR3 sequence: CASSFSGTSYEQYF. CDR3 bases: TGTGCCAGTAGCTTCTCGGGGACAAGTTACGAGCAGTACTTC. This chain connects TRBV19 to TRBJ2-7, with D possibly being TRBD1 (6 bases). The V gene lost 6 bases and the J gene lost 4 bases, with 16 bases spanning the gap. CDR1 and CDR2 from the germline V gene are LNHDA and SQIVND (reference sequence). This CDR3 spans 14 amino acids.

This clonotype was recorded many times. V is TRBV7-2 and J is TRBJ2-7, with 7 bases matching TRBD2. CDR3 size: 14 residues. With V trimmed by 4 bases and J by 2 bases, 5 bases remained unmatched. Germline V gives CDR1 SGHTA, CDR2 FQGNSA. This CDR3 is CASSSYGGAYEQYF. CDR3 DNA sequence: TGTGCCAGCAGCTCCTATGGGGGGGCCTACGAGCAGTACTTC.

This clonotype has only a few counts. The gene calls are TRBV14 and TRBJ2-7; 7 positions agree with TRBD1. Germline V gene lookup returns CDR1 SGHDN and CDR2 FVKESK. The length of the CDR3 is 15 residues. V was clipped by 5 bases and J by 1 base; unmatched bases: 8. The chain's CDR3 is CASSADRVGSYEQYF. CDR3 DNA: TGTGCCAGCAGCGCCGACAGGGTTGGATCCTACGAGCAGTACTTC.

As concerns this clonotype: This could be a read error, since a much larger clone is one nucleotide away. Here the CDR3 omits its conserved ending phenylalanine or tryptophan, so a read error is the likely source. The chain uses TRBV12-3 or TRBV12-4 and TRBJ2-3; 10 nucleotides line up with TRBD2. Trimming cost V 5 bases and J 3 bases; bases outside gene matches: 8. The CDR3 spans 16 residues. DNA for the CDR3: TGTGCCAGCAGTACCGGACTAGCGGAATGGACAGATACGCAGTATCTT. Translation gives CASSTGLAEWTDTQYL.

The rearrangement joins TRBV7-6 to TRBJ2-5; D not resolved. Trimming shortened V by 5 bases and J by 1 base, and 5 bases separated the two germline ends. The CDR3 extends over 12 amino acids. Germline assignment: CDR1 SGHVS and CDR2 FNYEAQ. CDR3 coding DNA: TGTGCCAGCAGCGGATTCCAAGAGACCCAGTACTTC. This codes for CASSGFQETQYF.

This clonotype was picked up many times. CDR3 bases: TGTGCCAGCAGCTCCCCGGGACTAGCGGGAAGCTCCTACGAGCAGTACTTC. It is translated as CASSSPGLAGSSYEQYF. The chain recombines TRBV7-2 with TRBJ2-7; TRBD2 aligns across 13 bases. With V trimmed by 4 bases and J by 0 bases, 6 bases remained unmatched. Germline CDR1 is SGHTA and CDR2 is FQGNSA. This CDR3 is built from 17 residues.

This clonotype appeared many times. The chain employs TRBV27 and TRBJ2-1; D possibly corresponds to TRBD1 (6 bases). The CDR3 has 13 amino acids. V lost 3 bases and J 6 bases, leaving 9 bases between the germline ends. Germline loops: CDR1 MNHEY, CDR2 SMNVEV (reference sequence). CDR3: CASSLPGVNEQFF. The CDR3 DNA reads as TGTGCCAGCAGTTTGCCAGGGGTCAATGAGCAGTTCTTC.

There are a few counts of this clonotype. The chain has TRBV20-1 and TRBJ2-1; tentative D call: TRBD2 (5 bases). Germline V gene lookup returns CDR1 DFQATT and CDR2 SNEGSKA (reference sequence). The CDR3 extends over 12 amino acids. V dropped 6 bases and J dropped 8 bases, with 14 bases sitting between them. CDR3 coding DNA: TGCAGTGCCCCAACCCTAGCAGATGAGCAGTTCTTC. Amino acid sequence: CSAPTLADEQFF.

This clonotype was seen at least ten times. V is TRBV19 and J is TRBJ2-1; 8 bases align to TRBD1. CDR1 LNHDA and CDR2 SQIVND come from the germline V gene (reference sequence). CDR3 length: 15 residues. Unmatched junction bases numbered 11, after V lost 6 bases and J lost 7 bases. CDR3 loop: CASSYGTGWGNEQFF. The CDR3 DNA reads as TGTGCCAGTAGCTATGGGACAGGATGGGGAAATGAGCAGTTCTTC.

This clonotype was recorded at least ten times. The chain is built from TRBV27 and TRBJ2-1; weak D call: TRBD2 (6 bases). The V gene's germline CDR1 is MNHEY and CDR2 SMNVEV (reference sequence). Trimming took 3 bases from V and 0 from J, leaving 9 bases between them. The CDR3 is 15 amino acids. The CDR3 here is CASSFGTPSYNEQFF. The DNA for the CDR3 is TGTGCCAGCAGTTTCGGGACTCCCTCCTACAATGAGCAGTTCTTC.

A note on this clonotype: A much bigger clone sits one base away, suggesting this may be a read error. The rearrangement uses TRBV2 and TRBJ2-1, with 7 bases matching TRBD1. CDR1 is SNHLY, CDR2 FYNNEI, per germline. The V and J ends lost 4 bases and 6 bases, in that order; junction bases with no gene match: 12. The CDR3 runs 16 residues. The CDR3 DNA follows: TGTGCCAGCAGTGCCCGAGGGGGCGCAGTCCCCAATGAGCAGTTCTTC. This sequence encodes CASSARGGAVPNEQFF.

J is TRBJ2-1 and V is TRBV14; 11 nucleotides agree with TRBD2. Germline V gene sequence: CDR1 SGHDN, CDR2 FVKESK. Trimming cost V 4 bases and J 3 bases; bases outside gene matches: 5. The CDR3 totals 16 residues. CDR3 residues: CASSPYGTSGYNEQFF. The CDR3 bases are TGTGCCAGCAGCCCGTACGGGACTAGCGGCTACAATGAGCAGTTCTTC.

This chain uses TRBV12-3 or TRBV12-4 with TRBJ2-7; the D is unclear. V lost 5 bases and J lost 2, with 13 bases in between. This CDR3 is built from 14 residues. The DNA of the CDR3 is TGTGCCAGCAGTCCTCTACTACGGGCCTACGAGCAGTACTTC. This codes for CASSPLLRAYEQYF.

This clonotype was picked up a small number of times. The genes are TRBV28 and TRBJ2-7; D remains ambiguous. The CDR3 extends over 16 amino acids. The V and J ends lost 6 bases and 3 bases respectively, with 21 bases between them. Germline V gives CDR1 MDHEN, CDR2 SYDVKM. The CDR3 here is CASRFAGQRAHYEQYF. Written as DNA, the CDR3 is TGTGCCAGCAGGTTCGCCGGGCAGCGTGCCCACTACGAGCAGTACTTC.

This clonotype has more than one count but fewer than ten. The chain has TRBV10-3 and TRBJ1-3; 8 nucleotides match TRBD1. There are 17 residues in the CDR3. Germline V gives CDR1 ENHRY, CDR2 SYGVKD. Trimming removed 10 bases from V and 0 bases from J; junction bases left unmatched: 14. CDR3 loop: CATRDRPPQSSGNTIYF. The CDR3 DNA sequence: TGTGCCACCCGGGACAGGCCCCCTCAGAGCTCTGGAAACACCATATATTTT.

This clonotype was seen at least ten times. The V call is TRBV28, the J call TRBJ2-7; perhaps TRBD2 as D (6 bases). The V gene lost 3 bases and the J gene lost 2 bases, with 11 bases spanning the gap. The length of the CDR3 is 14 residues. Germline V gene data show CDR1 as MDHEN and CDR2 as SYDVKM. Written as DNA, the CDR3 is TGTGCCAGCAGTTTGTGGCGGGGAGCCTACGAGCAGTACTTC. This gives the protein CASSLWRGAYEQYF.

This clonotype was counted between two and nine times. This chain links TRBV28 with TRBJ2-1; either TRBD1 or TRBD2 may supply D (5 bases each). The germline V gene has CDR1 MDHEN and CDR2 SYDVKM. The V end was cut by 6 bases, the J end by 5 bases, with 20 bases between. The CDR3 extends over 16 amino acids. This CDR3 is CASRPGRPPSNNEQFF. As DNA, the CDR3 is TGTGCCAGCAGGCCGGGACGCCCCCCTTCTAACAATGAGCAGTTCTTC.

This clonotype was counted ten times or more. This CDR3 reads CASRPEPSGGPYNEQFF. The DNA of the CDR3 is TGTGCCAGCAGACCCGAACCTAGCGGAGGGCCCTACAATGAGCAGTTCTTC. The chain recombines TRBV7-9 with TRBJ2-1; 7 bases line up with TRBD2. Germline V gene data show CDR1 as SEHNR and CDR2 as FQNEAQ (reference sequence). The CDR3 consists of 17 residues. Trimming took 6 bases from V and 2 from J; bases not matched to a gene: 13.